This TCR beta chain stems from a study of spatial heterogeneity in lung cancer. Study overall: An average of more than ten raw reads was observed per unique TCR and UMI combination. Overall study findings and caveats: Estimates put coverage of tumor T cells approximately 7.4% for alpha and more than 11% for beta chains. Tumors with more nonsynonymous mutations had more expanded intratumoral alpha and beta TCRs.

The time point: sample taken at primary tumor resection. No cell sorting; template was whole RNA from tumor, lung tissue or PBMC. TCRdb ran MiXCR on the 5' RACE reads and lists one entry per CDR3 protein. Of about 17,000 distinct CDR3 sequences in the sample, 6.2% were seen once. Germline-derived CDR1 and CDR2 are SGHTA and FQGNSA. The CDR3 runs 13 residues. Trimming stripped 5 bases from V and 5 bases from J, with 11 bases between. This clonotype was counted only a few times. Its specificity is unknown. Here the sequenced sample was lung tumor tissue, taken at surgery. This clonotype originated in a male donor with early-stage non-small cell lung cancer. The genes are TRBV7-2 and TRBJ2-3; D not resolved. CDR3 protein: CASSVSWGDTQYF. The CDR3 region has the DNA TGTGCCAGCAGCGTCTCCTGGGGAGATACGCAGTATTTT. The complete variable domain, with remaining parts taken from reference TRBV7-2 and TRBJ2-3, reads GAGVSQSPSNKVTEKGKDVELRCDPISGHTALYWYRQSLGQGLEFLIYFQGNSAPDKSGLPSDRFSAERTGGSVSTLTIQRTQQEDSAVYLCASSVSWGDTQYFGPGTRLTVL.